This T cell receptor beta chain was captured in a study of T cells in Graves' hyperthyroidism and ophthalmopathy. Notes on the study in general: Before onset, by a median of approximately 5.9 months, the model predicted ophthalmopathy.

A note on this clonotype: Its cognate antigen is unknown.

CDR1 LNHDA and CDR2 SQIVND come from the germline V gene (reference sequence). The V and J ends lost 3 bases and 3 bases, in that order; junction bases with no gene match: 2. The CDR3 loop spans 16 amino acids. Amplification yielded TCR beta CDR3 regions, with RNA transcripts as the source. HTBI primers drove first-round RT-PCR of the TCR CDR3. TCRdb ran MiXCR on the multiplex PCR reads and lists one entry per CDR3 protein. This repertoire shows 550,000 to 700,000 distinct CDR3 sequences, just over 45% found once; its top ten account for roughly 19%. Lactation, pregnancy, other autoimmune disease or uncontrolled infection excluded patients. Used for diagnoses were clinical symptoms, serum thyroxine and TRAb, thyroid ultrasound and orbital computed tomography.

This chain links TRBV19 with TRBJ2-3; 14 nucleotides match TRBD2. The specimen sequenced was peripheral blood or thyroid tissue (not recorded which). The receptor was derived from an adult woman with Graves' disease, either hyperthyroidism or ophthalmopathy (not recorded which). Here the CDR3 reads CASSMGLAGDTDTQYF. CDR3 bases: TGTGCCAGTAGTATGGGACTAGCGGGAGATACAGATACGCAGTATTTT.